These T cell receptor beta chains were read from a single sample in a study of CD8+ T cells in alopecia areata. Measured with immunoSEQ multiplex PCR; TCRdb has only the in-frame clones, and not every one. The sample has about 280,000 clones, nearly 60% seen once; the top ten hold about 1.7%. Sequencing used CD4+ T cells sorted from blood, obtained at week 24, from a patient treated with tofacitinib. These receptors all stem from a human donor with alopecia areata. Both conserved end residues are part of each CDR3. The D gene is left open where the match is weak. Rows may omit the clone size; those that give it use once, few, many or a size class.

18,-,TRBJ2-1,TRBV30,TRBD2,TGTGCCTGGACTATTATCCGGACTAGCGGGGGGCCTTCCAATGAGCAGTTCTTC,CAWTIIRTSGGPSNEQFF
17,-,TRBJ2-7,TRBV28,-,TGTGCCAGCACCCCCACGGCAGCGGGACAGCAAGCCTACGAGCAGTACTTC,CASTPTAAGQQAYEQYF
13,-,TRBJ1-2,TRBV29-1,-,TGCAGCGTTGAAGAACTGGACAGATATGGCTACACCTTC,CSVEELDRYGYTF
14,-,TRBJ2-3,TRBV30,TRBD2,TGTGCCTGGAGGGCGAGCGGGGGGGCAGATACGCAGTATTTT,CAWRASGGADTQYF
13,-,TRBJ2-2,TRBV29-1,-,TGCAGCGTCGGACAGCTGAACACCGGGGAGCTGTTTTTT,CSVGQLNTGELFF
12,-,TRBJ2-5,TRBV6-5,-,TGTGCCAGCAGTCAGGGGCGGGAGACCCAGTACTTC,CASSQGRETQYF
13,-,TRBJ2-5,TRBV7-2,-,TGTGCCAGCAGCTTCTCACTTGAAGAGACCCAGTACTTC,CASSFSLEETQYF
16,-,TRBJ2-6,TRBV7-2,-,TGTGCCAGCAGCTCGAAGACAGTTGCCGGGGCCAACGTCCTGACTTTC,CASSSKTVAGANVLTF
15,-,TRBJ2-1,TRBV30,-,TGTGCCTGGAGTGTGCAGTCACCCCTGTACAATGAGCAGTTCTTC,CAWSVQSPLYNEQFF
14,few,TRBJ2-6,TRBV5-4,-,TGTGCCAGCAGCTTTCCGCCGACAGAGAACGTCCTGACTTTC,CASSFPPTENVLTF
14,few,TRBJ2-4,TRBV18,TRBD1,TGTGCCAGCTCGCCGGGACAGGGGGAGAACATTCAGTACTTC,CASSPGQGENIQYF
18,-,TRBJ2-7,TRBV30,TRBD1,TGTGCCTGGAGTGTCTCCATTTGGAACGGCAGACAGGGCCACGAGCAGTACTTC,CAWSVSIWNGRQGHEQYF
14,few,TRBJ2-7,TRBV18,-,TGTGCCAGCTCCCCGAGGGGGGTCGGCTACGAGCAGTACTTC,CASSPRGVGYEQYF
13,-,TRBJ1-1,TRBV7-2,-,TGTGCCAGCAGCTTAGAAACGAACACTGAAGCTTTCTTT,CASSLETNTEAFF
11,-,TRBJ2-7,TRBV6-1,-,TGTGCCAGCAGATTGGACCGCCGTACATACTTC,CASRLDRRTYF
14,-,TRBJ2-7,TRBV27,TRBD1,TGTGCCAGCAGTTTCCAACAGGGGTCCTACGAGCAGTACTTC,CASSFQQGSYEQYF
15,-,TRBJ2-5,TRBV5-1,TRBD2,TGCGCCAGCAGCTTTGGCGGGGGTGCTCGAGAGACCCAGTACTTC,CASSFGGGARETQYF
16,-,TRBJ2-5,TRBV5-1,-,TGCGCCAGCAGCAGGAGCGGAACCGCCTCAATCGGGACCCAGTACTTC,CASSRSGTASIGTQYF
12,few,TRBJ1-2,TRBV7-9,-,TGTGCCAGCAGCTTAGGATACGCCGGGGACACCTTC,CASSLGYAGDTF
12,-,TRBJ2-3,TRBV30,-,TGTGCCTGGGTGGGCAGCACAGATACGCAGTATTTT,CAWVGSTDTQYF
13,-,TRBJ1-6,TRBV7-2,TRBD1,TGTGCCACCACCAGACAGGGCTTTTCACCCCTCCACTTT,CATTRQGFSPLHF
13,few,TRBJ1-1,TRBV27,TRBD1,TGTGCCAGCAGTTACAGGGGGAACACTGAAGCTTTCTTT,CASSYRGNTEAFF
17,-,TRBJ2-7,TRBV30,TRBD2,TGTGCCTGGAGCGCAGGGACTAGCGGGGGGGCCTCCTACGAGCAGTACTTC,CAWSAGTSGGASYEQYF
16,-,TRBJ2-2,TRBV5-1,TRBD1,TGCGCCAGCAGCTCTTCCGGGACAGTGAACACCGGGGAGCTGTTTTTT,CASSSSGTVNTGELFF
15,-,TRBJ2-3,TRBV30,-,TGTGCCTGGAGTGTACGAACAGGGAAGACAGATACGCAGTATTTT,CAWSVRTGKTDTQYF
14,-,TRBJ1-1,TRBV30,TRBD1,TGTGCCTGGAACCAAAGGACAGGGGAGACTGAGGCTTTCTTT,CAWNQRTGETEAFF
13,few,TRBJ2-7,TRBV4-2,-,TGTGCCAGCAGCCAGCAAGTTGCCTACGAGCAGTACTTC,CASSQQVAYEQYF
13,few,TRBJ1-4,TRBV15,-,TGTGCCACCAGCAGGGGTAATAATGAAAAACTGTTTTTT,CATSRGNNEKLFF
16,-,TRBJ1-6,TRBV5-1,-,TGCGCCAGCAGGTTCGGACCTGGGAATCCAAATTCACCCCTCCACTTT,CASRFGPGNPNSPLHF
14,-,TRBJ1-1,TRBV7-2,-,TGTGCCAGCAGCTTAGCAGGGCTTGGGACTGAAGCTTTCTTT,CASSLAGLGTEAFF
13,once,TRBJ1-2,TRBV6-6,-,TGTGCCAGCAGCGAGAGGGCGTTCTATGGCTACACCTTC,CASSERAFYGYTF
14,few,TRBJ2-1,TRBV9,-,TGTGCCAGCAGCCCCTCGAACTCCTACAATGAGCAGTTCTTC,CASSPSNSYNEQFF
13,-,TRBJ1-5,TRBV10-3,-,TGTGCCATAGGACAGTCTGGAGATCAGCCCCAGCATTTT,CAIGQSGDQPQHF
16,few,TRBJ1-3,TRBV4-3,-,TGCGCCAGCCCCCCTCGGGGAAAGGGCTCTGGAAACACCATATATTTT,CASPPRGKGSGNTIYF
11,few,TRBJ1-2,TRBV6-6,-,TGTGCCAGCAGTCAGAGAGGAGGCTACACCTTC,CASSQRGGYTF
15,-,TRBJ2-7,TRBV14,-,TGTGCCAGCAGCCAAGCGCCGACAAATAACTACGAGCAGTACTTC,CASSQAPTNNYEQYF
14,-,TRBJ1-2,TRBV5-5,TRBD1,TGTGCCAGCAGCCGACCGGGACAGGGAAACGGCTACACCTTC,CASSRPGQGNGYTF
13,-,TRBJ2-2,TRBV28,-,TGTGCCAGTTACAGGGCTAACACCGGGGAGCTGTTTTTT,CASYRANTGELFF
15,-,TRBJ2-2,TRBV25-1,-,TGTGCCAGCAGTGATTGGACGGCGAACACCGGGGAGCTGTTTTTT,CASSDWTANTGELFF
13,few,TRBJ1-2,TRBV29-1,-,TGCAGCGTTGAATTACAGGCCCGCTATGGCTACACCTTC,CSVELQARYGYTF
16,-,TRBJ2-7,TRBV23-1,-,TGCGCCAGCACCCGGGGCCGGACACCCGATTCCTACGAGCAGTACTTC,CASTRGRTPDSYEQYF
15,-,TRBJ2-5,TRBV7-2,TRBD1,TGTGCCAGCAGCTTGACCGGGACAGGCCAAGAGACCCAGTACTTC,CASSLTGTGQETQYF
15,-,TRBJ1-3,TRBV28,-,TGTGCCAGCAGTTTCCCACCCAAATCTGGAAACACCATATATTTT,CASSFPPKSGNTIYF
15,-,TRBJ2-5,TRBV5-6,TRBD1,TGTGCCAGCAGCTTCGGGACAGGGTTTCGAGAGACCCAGTACTTC,CASSFGTGFRETQYF
15,-,TRBJ2-3,TRBV11-2,TRBD2,TGTGCCAGCAGCTTCGGACTAGCTCGCACAGATACGCAGTATTTT,CASSFGLARTDTQYF
14,-,TRBJ2-7,TRBV7-9,TRBD1,TGTGCCAGCAGCTTAGTAGGACAGGCCTACGAGCAGTACTTC,CASSLVGQAYEQYF
15,once,TRBJ1-2,TRBV29-1,TRBD1,TGCAGCGTTGACCCTCCGTACAGGGGAGGCTATGGCTACACCTTC,CSVDPPYRGGYGYTF
14,-,TRBJ1-6,TRBV6-1,-,TGTGCCAGCAGTGGAAACAGGGTGGATTCACCCCTCCACTTT,CASSGNRVDSPLHF
20,-,TRBJ1-6,TRBV27,-,TGTGCCAGCAGTCACAATATTCCCGGTGGTCAGGCGTCCTATAATTCACCCCTCCACTTT,CASSHNIPGGQASYNSPLHF
16,-,TRBJ1-1,TRBV30,-,TGTGCCTGGACCTCACAAAGGGGAGGGGCTGGGACTGAAGCTTTCTTT,CAWTSQRGGAGTEAFF
14,-,TRBJ1-3,TRBV30,-,TGTGCCTGGAACCAAGAGGGCTTCGGAAACACCATATATTTT,CAWNQEGFGNTIYF
14,-,TRBJ1-1,TRBV11-2,-,TGTGCCAGCAGCCCTGGACAGTTGAACACTGAAGCTTTCTTT,CASSPGQLNTEAFF
17,few,TRBJ2-3,TRBV14,TRBD2,TGTGCCAGCAGCCGCCGACTAGCGGGGGAGATCACAGATACGCAGTATTTT,CASSRRLAGEITDTQYF
15,-,TRBJ1-6,TRBV29-1,-,TGCAGCGTGGGATTTTCCGGGACATCAGATTCACCCCTCCACTTT,CSVGFSGTSDSPLHF
15,-,TRBJ2-5,TRBV5-1,TRBD2,TGCGCCAGCAGCCCCACGGGGACTAGCGGGGAGACCCAGTACTTC,CASSPTGTSGETQYF